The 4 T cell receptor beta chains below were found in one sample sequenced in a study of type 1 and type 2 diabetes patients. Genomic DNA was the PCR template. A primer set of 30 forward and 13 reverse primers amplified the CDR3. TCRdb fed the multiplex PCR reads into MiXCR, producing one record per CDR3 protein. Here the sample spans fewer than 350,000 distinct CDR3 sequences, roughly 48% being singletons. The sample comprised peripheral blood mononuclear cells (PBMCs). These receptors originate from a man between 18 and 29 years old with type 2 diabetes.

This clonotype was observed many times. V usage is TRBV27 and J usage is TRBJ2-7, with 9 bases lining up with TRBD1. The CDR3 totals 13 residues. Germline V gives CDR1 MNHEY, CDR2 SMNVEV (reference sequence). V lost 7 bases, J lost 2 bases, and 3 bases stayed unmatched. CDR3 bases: TGTGCCAGCATGAGGACAGGGGCCTACGAGCAGTACTTC. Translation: CASMRTGAYEQYF.

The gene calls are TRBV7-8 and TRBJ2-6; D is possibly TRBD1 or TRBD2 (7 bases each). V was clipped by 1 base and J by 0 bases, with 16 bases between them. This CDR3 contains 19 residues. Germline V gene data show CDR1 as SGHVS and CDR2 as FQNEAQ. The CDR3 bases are TGTGCCAGCAGCTTAGAGCGGGACAGTGTAACCTCTGGGGCCAACGTCCTGACTTTC. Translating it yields CASSLERDSVTSGANVLTF.

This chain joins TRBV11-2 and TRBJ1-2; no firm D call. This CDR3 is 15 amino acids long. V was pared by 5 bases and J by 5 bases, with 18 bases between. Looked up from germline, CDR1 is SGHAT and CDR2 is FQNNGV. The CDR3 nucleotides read TGTGCCAGCAGCCACCTTGTAGGGTCCGAATATGGCTACACCTTC. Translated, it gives CASSHLVGSEYGYTF.

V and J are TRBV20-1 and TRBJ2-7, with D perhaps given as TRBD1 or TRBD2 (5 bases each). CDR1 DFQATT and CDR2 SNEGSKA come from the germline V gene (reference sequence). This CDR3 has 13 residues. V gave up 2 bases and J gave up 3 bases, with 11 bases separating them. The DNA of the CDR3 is TGCAGTGCTAGAAGGGACGTTAGCTACGAGCAGTACTTC. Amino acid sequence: CSARRDVSYEQYF.